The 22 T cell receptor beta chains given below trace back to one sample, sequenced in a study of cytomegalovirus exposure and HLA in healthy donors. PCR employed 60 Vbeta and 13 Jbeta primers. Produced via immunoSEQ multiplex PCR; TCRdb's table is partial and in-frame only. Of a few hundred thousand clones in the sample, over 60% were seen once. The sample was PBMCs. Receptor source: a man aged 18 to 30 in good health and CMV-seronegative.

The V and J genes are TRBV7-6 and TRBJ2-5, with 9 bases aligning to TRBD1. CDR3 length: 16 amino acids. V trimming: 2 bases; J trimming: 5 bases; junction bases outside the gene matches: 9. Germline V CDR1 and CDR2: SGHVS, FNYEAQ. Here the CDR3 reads CASSLKGQGGLETQYF. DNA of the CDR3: TGTGCCAGCAGCTTAAAGGGACAGGGTGGTTTGGAGACCCAGTACTTC.

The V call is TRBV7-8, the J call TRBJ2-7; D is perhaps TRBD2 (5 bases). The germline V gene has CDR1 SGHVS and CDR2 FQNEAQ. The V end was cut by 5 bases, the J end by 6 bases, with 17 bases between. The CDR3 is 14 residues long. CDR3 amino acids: CASSPYGGAPEQYF. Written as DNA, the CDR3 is TGTGCCAGCAGCCCCTATGGAGGCGCCCCCGAGCAGTACTTC.

Here the CDR3 reads CASSGQGSNTGELFF. The CDR3 DNA reads TGTGCCAGTAGTGGACAGGGCTCGAACACCGGGGAGCTGTTTTTT. The chain joins TRBV19 to TRBJ2-2, with TRBD1 matching 8 bases. This CDR3 is built from 15 residues. Germline CDR1 and CDR2: LNHDA and SQIVND (reference sequence). V was clipped by 5 bases and J by 0 bases; unmatched bases: 2.

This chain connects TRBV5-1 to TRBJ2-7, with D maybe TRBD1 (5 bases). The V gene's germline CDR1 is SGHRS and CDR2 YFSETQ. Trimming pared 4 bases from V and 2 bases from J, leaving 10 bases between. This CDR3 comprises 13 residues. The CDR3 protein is CASSPRETYEQYF. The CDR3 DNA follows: TGCGCCAGCAGCCCCAGGGAAACCTACGAGCAGTACTTC. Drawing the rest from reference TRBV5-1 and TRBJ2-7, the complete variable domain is KAGVTQTPRYLIKTRGQQVTLSCSPISGHRSVSWYQQTPGQGLQFLFEYFSETQRNKGNFPGRFSGRQFSNSRSEMNVSTLELGDSALYLCASSPRETYEQYFGPGTRLTVT.

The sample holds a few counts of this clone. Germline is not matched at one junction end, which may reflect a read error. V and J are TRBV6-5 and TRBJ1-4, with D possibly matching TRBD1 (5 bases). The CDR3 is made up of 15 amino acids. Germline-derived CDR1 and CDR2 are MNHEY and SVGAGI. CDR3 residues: CASSYSRGTDEKLFF. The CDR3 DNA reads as TGTGCCAGCAGTTACTCAAGGGGAACTGATGAAAAACTGTTTTTT.

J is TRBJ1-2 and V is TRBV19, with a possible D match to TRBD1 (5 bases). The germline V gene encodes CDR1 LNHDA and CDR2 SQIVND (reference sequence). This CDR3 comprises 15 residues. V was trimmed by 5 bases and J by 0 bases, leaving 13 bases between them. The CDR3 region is CASSDGGTANYGYTF. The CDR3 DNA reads TGTGCCAGTAGTGACGGGGGTACAGCTAACTATGGCTACACCTTC.

CDR3 residues: CASRASGGVTDTQYF. CDR3 DNA sequence: TGTGCCAGCAGGGCTAGCGGGGGGGTCACAGATACGCAGTATTTT. This chain uses TRBV6-6 with TRBJ2-3; TRBD2 aligns across 12 bases. The trim removed 6 bases at V and 2 bases at J, leaving 3 bases unmatched. Germline-derived CDR1 and CDR2 are MNHNY and SVGAGI (reference sequence). CDR3 length: 15 residues.

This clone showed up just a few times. Written as DNA, the CDR3 is TGTGCCAGCAGAGACGGGGGGGCCGGGGGTGAGCAGTTCTTC. It yields the protein CASRDGGAGGEQFF. The V and J genes are TRBV7-2 and TRBJ2-1, with 8 bases lining up with TRBD2. The trim removed 6 bases at V and 9 bases at J, leaving 10 bases unmatched. Germline assignment: CDR1 SGHTA and CDR2 FQGNSA. The CDR3 extends over 14 amino acids.

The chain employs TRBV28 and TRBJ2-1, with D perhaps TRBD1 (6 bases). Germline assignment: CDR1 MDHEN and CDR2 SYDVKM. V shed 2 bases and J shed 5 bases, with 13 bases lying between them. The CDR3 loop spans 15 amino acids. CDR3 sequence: CASSLGTPGDNEQFF. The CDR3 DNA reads TGTGCCAGCAGTTTAGGGACACCAGGCGACAATGAGCAGTTCTTC.

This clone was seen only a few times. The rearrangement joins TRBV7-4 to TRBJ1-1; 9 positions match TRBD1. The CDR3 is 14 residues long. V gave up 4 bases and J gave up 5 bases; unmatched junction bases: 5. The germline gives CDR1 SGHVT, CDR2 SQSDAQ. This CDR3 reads CASSSDRGRTEAFF. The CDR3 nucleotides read TGTGCCAGCAGCTCCGACAGGGGGAGGACTGAAGCTTTCTTT.

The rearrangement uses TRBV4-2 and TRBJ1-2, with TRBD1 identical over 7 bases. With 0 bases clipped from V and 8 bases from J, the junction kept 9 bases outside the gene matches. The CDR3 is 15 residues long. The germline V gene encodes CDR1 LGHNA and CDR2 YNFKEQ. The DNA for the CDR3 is TGTGCCAGCAGCCAAGACTTGGGGGACAGACAAGGCTACACCTTC. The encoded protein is CASSQDLGDRQGYTF.

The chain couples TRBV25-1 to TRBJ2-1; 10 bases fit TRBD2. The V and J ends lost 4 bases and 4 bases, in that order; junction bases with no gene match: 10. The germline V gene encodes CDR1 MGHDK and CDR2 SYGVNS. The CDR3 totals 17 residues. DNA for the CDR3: TGTGCCAGCAGTGTTTACCCTACTAGCGGGACGTACAATGAGCAGTTCTTC. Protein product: CASSVYPTSGTYNEQFF.

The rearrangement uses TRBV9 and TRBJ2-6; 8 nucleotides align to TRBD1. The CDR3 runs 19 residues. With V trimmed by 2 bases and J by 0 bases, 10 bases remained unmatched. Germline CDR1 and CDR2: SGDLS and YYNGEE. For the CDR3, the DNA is TGTGCCAGCAGCGTCCCTCGGACAGGGAAGAGCTCTGGGGCCAACGTCCTGACTTTC. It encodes CASSVPRTGKSSGANVLTF.

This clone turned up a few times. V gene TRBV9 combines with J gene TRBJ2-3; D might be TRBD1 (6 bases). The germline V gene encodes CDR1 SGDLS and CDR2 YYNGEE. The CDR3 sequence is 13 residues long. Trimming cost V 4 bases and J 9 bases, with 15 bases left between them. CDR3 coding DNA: TGTGCCAGCAGCAGGGACACCACCGCGACGCAGTATTTT. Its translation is CASSRDTTATQYF.

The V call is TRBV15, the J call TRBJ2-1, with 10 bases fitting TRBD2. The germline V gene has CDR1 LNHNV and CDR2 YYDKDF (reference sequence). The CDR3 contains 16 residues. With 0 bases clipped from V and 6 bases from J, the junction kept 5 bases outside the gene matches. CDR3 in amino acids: CATSREGLALVNEQFF. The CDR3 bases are TGTGCCACCAGCAGAGAGGGACTAGCGTTAGTCAATGAGCAGTTCTTC.

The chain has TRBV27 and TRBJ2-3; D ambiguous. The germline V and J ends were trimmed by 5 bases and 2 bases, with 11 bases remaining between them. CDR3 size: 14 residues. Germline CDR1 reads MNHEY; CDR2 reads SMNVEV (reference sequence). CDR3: CASSPEQITDTQYF. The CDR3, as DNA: TGTGCCAGCAGTCCGGAACAGATCACAGATACGCAGTATTTT.

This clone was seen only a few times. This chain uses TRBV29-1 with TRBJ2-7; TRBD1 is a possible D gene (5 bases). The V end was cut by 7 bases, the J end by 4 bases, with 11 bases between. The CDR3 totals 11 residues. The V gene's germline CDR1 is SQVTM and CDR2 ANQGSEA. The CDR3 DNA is TGCAGCGCCCGGACATCTTACGAGCAGTACTTC. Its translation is CSARTSYEQYF.

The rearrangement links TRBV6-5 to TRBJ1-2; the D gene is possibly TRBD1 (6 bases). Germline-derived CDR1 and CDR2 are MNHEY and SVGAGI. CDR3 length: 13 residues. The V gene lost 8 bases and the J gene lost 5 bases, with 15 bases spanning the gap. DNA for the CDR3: TGTGCCAGCGGACAGCAGGGGAATTATGGCTACACCTTC. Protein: CASGQQGNYGYTF.

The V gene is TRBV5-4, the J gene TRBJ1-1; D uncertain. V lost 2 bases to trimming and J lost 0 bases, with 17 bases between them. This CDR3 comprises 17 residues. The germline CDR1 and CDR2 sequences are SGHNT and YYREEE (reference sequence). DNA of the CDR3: TGTGCCAGCAGCTTCTTGAGGGTTGGGAGCATGAACACTGAAGCTTTCTTT. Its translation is CASSFLRVGSMNTEAFF. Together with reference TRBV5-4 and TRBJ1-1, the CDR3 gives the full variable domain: ETGVTQSPTHLIKTRGQQVTLRCSSQSGHNTVSWYQQALGQGPQFIFQYYREEENGRGNFPPRFSGLQFPNYSSELNVNALELDDSALYLCASSFLRVGSMNTEAFFGQGTRLTVV.

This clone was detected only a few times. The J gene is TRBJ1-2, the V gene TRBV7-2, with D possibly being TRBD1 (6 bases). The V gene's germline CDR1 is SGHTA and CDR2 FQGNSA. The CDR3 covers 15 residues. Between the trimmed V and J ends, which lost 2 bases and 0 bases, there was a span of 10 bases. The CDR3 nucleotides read TGTGCCAGCAGCTTAACGGGACATTCTAACTATGGCTACACCTTC. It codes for CASSLTGHSNYGYTF.

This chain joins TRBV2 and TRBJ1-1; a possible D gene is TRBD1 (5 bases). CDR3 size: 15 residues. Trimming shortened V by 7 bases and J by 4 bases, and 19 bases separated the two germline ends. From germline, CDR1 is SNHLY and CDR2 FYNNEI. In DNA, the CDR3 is TGTGCCAGCACCCCGGACACCGCGCCCGGCACTGAAGCTTTCTTT. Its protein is CASTPDTAPGTEAFF.

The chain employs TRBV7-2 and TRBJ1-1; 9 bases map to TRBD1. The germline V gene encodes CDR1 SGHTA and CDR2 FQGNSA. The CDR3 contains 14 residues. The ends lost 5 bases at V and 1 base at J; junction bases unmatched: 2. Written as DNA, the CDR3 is TGTGCCAGCAGCATGGACAGGGGGAACACTGAAGCTTTCTTT. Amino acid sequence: CASSMDRGNTEAFF. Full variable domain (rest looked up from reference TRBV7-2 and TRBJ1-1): GAGVSQSPSNKVTEKGKDVELRCDPISGHTALYWYRQSLGQGLEFLIYFQGNSAPDKSGLPSDRFSAERTGGSVSTLTIQRTQQEDSAVYLCASSMDRGNTEAFFGQGTRLTVV.